Following are 2 T cell receptor beta chains from one sample sequenced in a study of blood T cell repertoires in COVID-19. The protocol was immunoSEQ multiplex PCR, while the TCRdb copy is restricted to in-frame clones and leaves out a portion. This table holds about 64,000 clones, about 70% found once. Sequenced sample: peripheral blood. The receptor source for this set is a human donor in a cohort sampled during active COVID-19.

The chain joins TRBV7-9 to TRBJ1-1, with 8 bases identical to TRBD1. Losses at the gene ends were 5 bases for V and 0 bases for J; bases not matched to a gene: 5. Germline lookup yields CDR1 SEHNR and CDR2 FQNEAQ (reference sequence). This CDR3 has 15 amino acids. The CDR3 bases are TGTGCCAGCAGCCGACAGGGGATTATGAACACTGAAGCTTTCTTT. Translation gives CASSRQGIMNTEAFF.

DNA of the CDR3: TGTGCCAGCAGCTTAGCCCAGGGCTGGGGCTACACCTTC. It encodes CASSLAQGWGYTF. The chain employs TRBV7-9 and TRBJ1-2; weak D call: TRBD1 (5 bases). This CDR3 has 13 amino acids. V was trimmed by 0 bases and J by 8 bases, leaving 10 bases between them. In germline, CDR1 is SEHNR, CDR2 FQNEAQ (reference sequence).